This T cell receptor beta chain was identified in a study of CD4 T cells in relation to SARS-CoV-2 and coronaviruses. Whole-study context: PBMCs were cultured with antigen for nine to ten days before TCR beta sequencing. A couple of subjects were Hispanic; patients were about eight males and 4 females.

Profiled with immunoSEQ multiplex PCR; TCRdb holds only in-frame clones, not every one. The sample contains 30,000 to 45,000 clones, around 77% of which appear only once. With respect to this clone: Antigen unknown.

For approximately 10 days, 85,000 to 100,000 sorted CD4+ cells grew with T cell-depleted PBMCs and CEF. This CDR3 spans 13 amino acids. Trimming left V 5 bases short and J 3 bases short, with 10 bases between. Germline lookup yields CDR1 SGHTA and CDR2 FQGTGA. This sequence joins TRBV7-3 and TRBJ2-5, with D tentatively TRBD2 (5 bases). Specimen: memory CD4+ T cells from PBMCs, cultured in vitro. This receptor was identified in an adult with COVID-19. CDR3 in amino acids: CASSITSKETQYF. The DNA of the CDR3 is TGTGCCAGCAGCATCACTAGTAAAGAGACCCAGTACTTC.